These 9 T cell receptor beta chains share one sample of origin, sequenced in a study of OX40 agonist ivuxolimab in advanced cancers. Library preparation used the immunoSEQ multiplex PCR assay. This is the immuneACCESS table as TCRdb keeps it, with only in-frame sequences that have V and J called. A part of the clones is gone; compared with another copy, unresolved V genes explain less than half, and the rest is unexplained. The sample has around 33,000 clones on record, about 83% of them singletons. The leading ten clones occupy roughly a fifth of the sample. The sequencing used CD4+ or CD8+ T cells sorted from blood, collected in a trial of the OX40 agonist ivuxolimab. The receptors were sampled from an adult with an advanced solid tumor such as melanoma, head and neck, liver or kidney cancer.

The chain employs TRBV27 and TRBJ2-5; D may match TRBD1 or TRBD2 (5 bases each). There are 15 residues in the CDR3. The germline V gene encodes CDR1 MNHEY and CDR2 SMNVEV (reference sequence). V was pared by 3 bases and J by 5 bases, with 16 bases between. In DNA form, the CDR3 reads TGTGCCAGCAGTTTGCCGGGACCGCTCTCGGAGACCCAGTACTTC. Amino acids: CASSLPGPLSETQYF.

The chain couples TRBV9 to TRBJ2-1; TRBD1 matches 7 bases. Germline V gene lookup returns CDR1 SGDLS and CDR2 YYNGEE. Trimming cost V 3 bases and J 0 bases; bases outside gene matches: 3. The CDR3 extends over 15 amino acids. CDR3 amino acids: CASSGQGSSYNEQFF. CDR3 in DNA: TGTGCCAGCAGCGGACAGGGTAGCTCCTACAATGAGCAGTTCTTC.

The chain recombines TRBV7-8 with TRBJ2-1; 9 positions agree with TRBD2. CDR1 is SGHVS and CDR2 is FQNEAQ in the germline V gene. This CDR3 comprises 16 residues. The J segment lost 12 bases and the V segment lost 8 bases, leaving 20 bases of the junction unmatched. CDR3 nucleotides: TGTGCCAGCGCCCGGGGGACGGGTAGCGGGGGTGGAGGGCAGTTCTTC. Translated, it gives CASARGTGSGGGGQFF.

This chain uses TRBV2 with TRBJ2-1; 8 nucleotides match TRBD2. The germline CDR1 and CDR2 sequences are SNHLY and FYNNEI. This CDR3 region has 15 residues. Losses at the gene ends were 0 bases for V and 7 bases for J; bases not matched to a gene: 5. CDR3 protein: CASSEAWRGVNEQFF. CDR3 nucleotide sequence: TGTGCCAGCAGTGAAGCTTGGCGGGGGGTGAATGAGCAGTTCTTC.

The CDR3 spells CASSHRGGRGEQFF. The CDR3 nucleotides read TGCGCCAGCAGCCACCGGGGGGGCCGGGGTGAGCAGTTCTTC. The chain links TRBV4-1 to TRBJ2-1; 8 bases are a match to TRBD2. Losses at the gene ends were 3 bases for V and 9 bases for J; bases not matched to a gene: 7. The CDR3 runs to 14 residues. The germline V gene has CDR1 MGHRA and CDR2 YSYEKL.

The chain recombines TRBV23-1 with TRBJ2-7; no reliable D call. TRBV23-1 is an open reading frame, and its role is uncertain. This CDR3 contains 14 residues. V was clipped by 0 bases and J by 3 bases, with 9 bases between them. CDR3 nucleotides: TGCGCCAGCAGTCAATCTCCCCAAAGCTACGAGCAGTACTTC. Translated: CASSQSPQSYEQYF.

This rearrangement joins TRBV4-1 to TRBJ2-7, with D perhaps TRBD1 or TRBD2 (5 bases each). This CDR3 has 14 amino acids. The V gene's germline CDR1 is MGHRA and CDR2 YSYEKL. V shed 3 bases and J shed 4 bases, with 13 bases lying between them. The CDR3 DNA is TGCGCCAGCAGCCACCCCGGGACGAGTTACGAGCAGTACTTC. As protein: CASSHPGTSYEQYF.

This chain joins TRBV27 and TRBJ2-5; D perhaps matches TRBD1 (5 bases). Deletions cut 4 bases from V and 3 bases from J, with 12 bases between. This CDR3 spans 14 amino acids. In germline, CDR1 is MNHEY, CDR2 SMNVEV (reference sequence). CDR3 in DNA: TGTGCCAGCAGTTCAGGGCAGGCGAAAGAGACCCAGTACTTC. Translating gives CASSSGQAKETQYF.

The rearrangement joins TRBV6-4 to TRBJ2-3, with unresolved D. The CDR3 spans 14 residues. The V and J ends lost 2 bases and 6 bases respectively, with 12 bases between them. Germline V gives CDR1 MRHNA, CDR2 SNTAGT. For the CDR3, the DNA is TGTGCCAGCAGTGACGGGGTGGAAGCGGATACGCAGTATTTT. It specifies CASSDGVEADTQYF.